Each of the 7 T cell receptor beta chains below was sequenced from the same sample in a study of tumor and adjacent non-tumor tissue in lung cancer. The library came from three nested PCR rounds adapted from ARM-PCR protocols. In TCRdb, the multiplex PCR reads were re-called with MiXCR into one record per CDR3 protein. Of about 110,000 distinct CDR3 sequences in the sample, 60% to 80% are singletons; the top ten hold 19%. No cell sorting was done before RNA was extracted from the tissue. More than 3 cm separated this lung sample from the edge of the tumor. Sequencing was done on a sample of distant non-tumor lung tissue. The receptors were gathered from a man between 60 and 70 years old with non-small cell lung cancer.

Remarks on this clonotype: A much larger clone differs by one base, so this may be a read error. The gene calls are TRBV7-8 and TRBJ2-7; no firm D call. CDR3 length: 17 residues. Germline lookup yields CDR1 SGHVS and CDR2 FQNEAQ. The CDR3 spells CAGSLVLGSSAPYEHYF. The DNA for the CDR3 is TGTGCCGGCAGCTTAGTTTTGGGTTCCTCGGCCCCCTACGAGCATTACTTC. Drawing the rest from reference TRBV7-8 and TRBJ2-7, the complete variable domain is GAGVSQSPRYKVAKRGQDVALRCDPISGHVSLFWYQQALGQGPEFLTYFQNEAQLDKSGLPSDRFFAERPEGSVSTLKIQRTQQEDSAVYLCAGSLVLGSSAPYEHYFGPGTRLTVT.

This sequence joins TRBV6-5 and TRBJ1-2, with TRBD1 as a possible D gene (5 bases). Germline V gene data show CDR1 as MNHEY and CDR2 as SVGAGI. The CDR3 spans 16 residues. Trimming took 2 bases from V and 2 from J, leaving 15 bases between them. CDR3 in amino acids: CASSYTCWGQNYGYTF. The CDR3 DNA is TGTGCCAGCAGTTACACCTGCTGGGGCCAAAACTATGGCTACACCTTC.

This clonotype was seen repeatedly, ten times or more. The V and J genes are TRBV12-5 and TRBJ1-1; D gene uncertain. Germline lookup yields CDR1 LGHNT and CDR2 FRNRAP. Deletions cut 4 bases from V and 0 bases from J, with 15 bases between. CDR3 size: 16 residues. CDR3 sequence reads: CASGSPGRYLNTEAFF. The CDR3 nucleotides are TGTGCTAGTGGTTCCCCGGGCCGGTACTTGAACACTGAAGCTTTCTTT.

This clonotype was observed at least ten times. The V call is TRBV29-1, the J call TRBJ1-1; maybe TRBD1 (6 bases). The CDR3 is made up of 14 amino acids. V lost 3 bases to trimming and J lost 4 bases, with 15 bases between them. Germline CDR1 reads SQVTM; CDR2 reads ANQGSEA. The CDR3 DNA sequence: TGCAGCGTTGAGAGTACAGGGTGGAGCACTGAAGCTTTCTTT. Amino acid sequence: CSVESTGWSTEAFF. Filled out from reference TRBV29-1 and TRBJ1-1, the complete variable domain reads SAVISQKPSRDICQRGTSLTIQCQVDSQVTMMFWYRQQPGQSLTLIATANQGSEATYESGFVIDKFPISRPNLTFSTLTVSNMSPEDSSIYLCSVESTGWSTEAFFGQGTRLTVV.

This chain uses TRBV11-1 with TRBJ2-1; 7 nucleotides match TRBD2. V gave up 4 bases and J gave up 15 bases; unmatched junction bases: 9. CDR3 length equals 12 residues. From germline, CDR1 is SGHAT and CDR2 FQDESV (reference sequence). The CDR3 DNA sequence: TGTGCCAGCAGCTCGGGGGGATATGAGTGGTTCTTC. This encodes CASSSGGYEWFF.

This clonotype has at least ten counts. The chain couples TRBV29-1 to TRBJ1-1; unclear D gene. Germline values: CDR1 SQVTM, CDR2 ANQGSEA. The CDR3 runs 13 residues. The germline V and J ends were trimmed by 5 bases and 11 bases, with 21 bases remaining between them. The CDR3 spells CSVIIPTDPGAFF. As DNA, the CDR3 is TGCAGCGTTATCATCCCAACCGACCCCGGGGCTTTCTTT. The variable domain in full, completed from reference TRBV29-1 and TRBJ1-1, reads SAVISQKPSRDICQRGTSLTIQCQVDSQVTMMFWYRQQPGQSLTLIATANQGSEATYESGFVIDKFPISRPNLTFSTLTVSNMSPEDSSIYLCSVIIPTDPGAFFGQGTRLTVV.

Comment on this clonotype: A much more abundant neighbour one base away suggests this may be a read error. This chain links TRBV6-5 with TRBJ1-5, with 7 nucleotides matching TRBD1. CDR3 length equals 13 residues. CDR1 and CDR2 from the germline V gene are MNHEY and SVGAGI. CDR3 loop: CASRETGNRPPHF. In DNA, the CDR3 is TGTGCCAGCAGGGAGACAGGGAATCGGCCCCCGCATTTT.